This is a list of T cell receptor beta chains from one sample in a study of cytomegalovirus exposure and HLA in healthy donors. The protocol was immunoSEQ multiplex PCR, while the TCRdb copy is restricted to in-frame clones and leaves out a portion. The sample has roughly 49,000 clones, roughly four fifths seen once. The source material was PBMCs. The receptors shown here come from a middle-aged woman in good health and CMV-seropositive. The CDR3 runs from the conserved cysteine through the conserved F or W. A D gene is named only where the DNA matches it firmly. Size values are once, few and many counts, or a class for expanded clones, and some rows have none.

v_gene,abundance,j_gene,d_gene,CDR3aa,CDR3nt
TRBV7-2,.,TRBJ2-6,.,CASSSSRISYSGANVLTF,TGTGCCAGCAGCTCATCCAGGATTTCCTACTCTGGGGCCAACGTCCTGACTTTC
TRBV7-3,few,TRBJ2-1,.,CASSSKGGDNEQFF,TGTGCCAGCAGCTCCAAAGGGGGTGACAATGAGCAGTTCTTC
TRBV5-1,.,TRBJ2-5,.,CASSLGSVETQYF,TGCGCCAGCAGCTTGGGGAGCGTGGAGACCCAGTACTTC
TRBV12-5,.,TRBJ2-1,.,CASASGSSSYNEQFF,TGTGCTAGTGCCAGTGGGAGCAGCTCCTACAATGAGCAGTTCTTC
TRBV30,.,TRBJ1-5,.,CASNQGNQPQHF,TGTGCCTCAAATCAGGGGAATCAGCCCCAGCATTTT
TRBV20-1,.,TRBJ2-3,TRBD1,CSASGTDTQYF,TGCAGTGCCTCCGGGACAGACACGCAGTATTTT
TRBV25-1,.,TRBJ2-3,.,CASSAGYSTDTQYF,TGTGCCAGCAGTGCAGGGTATTCCACAGATACGCAGTATTTT
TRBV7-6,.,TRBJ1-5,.,CASSFPNQPQHF,TGTGCCAGCAGCTTCCCAAATCAGCCCCAGCATTTT
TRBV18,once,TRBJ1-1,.,CASSYDRRNTEAFF,TGTGCCAGCTCGTACGACAGGAGAAACACTGAAGCTTTCTTT
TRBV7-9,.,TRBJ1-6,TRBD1,CASSLQTGPLSPLHF,TGTGCCAGCAGCTTACAGACAGGGCCCCTTTCACCCCTCCACTTT
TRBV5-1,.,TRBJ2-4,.,CASSFGQAWDIQYF,TGCGCCAGCAGCTTCGGACAAGCCTGGGACATTCAGTACTTC
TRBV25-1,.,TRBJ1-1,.,CASTDGYSQKAFF,TGTGCCAGCACCGATGGGTACAGTCAGAAAGCTTTCTTT
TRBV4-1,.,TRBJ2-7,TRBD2,CASSQGSGGLYEQYF,TGCGCCAGCAGCCAGGGTAGCGGGGGGCTCTACGAGCAGTACTTC
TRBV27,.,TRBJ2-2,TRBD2,CASHGGSGELFF,TGTGCCAGCCACGGGGGGTCCGGGGAGCTGTTTTTT
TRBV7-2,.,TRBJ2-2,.,CASSLDRRGADTGELFF,TGTGCCAGCAGCTTAGACAGAAGGGGCGCCGACACCGGGGAGCTGTTTTTT
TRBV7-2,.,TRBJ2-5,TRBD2,CASSISTSGGQGTQYF,TGTGCCAGCAGCATTTCGACTAGCGGGGGGCAAGGGACCCAGTACTTC
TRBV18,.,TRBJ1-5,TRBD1,CASFRQGRINQPQHF,TGTGCCAGCTTCCGACAGGGCCGAATCAATCAGCCCCAGCATTTT
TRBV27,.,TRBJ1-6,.,CASSSTVFYNSPLHF,TGTGCCAGCAGTTCGACAGTGTTCTATAATTCACCCCTCCACTTT
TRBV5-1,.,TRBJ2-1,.,CASSLGVGGGNEQFF,TGCGCCAGCAGCTTGGGTGTGGGAGGGGGGAATGAGCAGTTCTTC
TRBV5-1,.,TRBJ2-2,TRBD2,CASSLSAGGLNTGELFF,TGCGCCAGCAGCTTGAGCGCGGGGGGCCTAAACACCGGGGAGCTGTTTTTT
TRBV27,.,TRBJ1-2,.,CASSLGRDYGYTF,TGTGCCAGCAGTTTAGGGCGGGACTATGGCTACACCTTC
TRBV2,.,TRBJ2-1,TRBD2,CAGERGEGSNEQFF,TGTGCCGGGGAGCGGGGTGAGGGTAGCAATGAGCAGTTCTTC
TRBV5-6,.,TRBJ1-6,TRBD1,CASSWRDRNSPLHF,TGTGCCAGCAGCTGGCGGGACAGGAATTCACCCCTCCACTTT
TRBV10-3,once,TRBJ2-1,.,CAIRGSGSNEQFF,TGTGCCATCAGGGGCTCGGGGTCTAATGAGCAGTTCTTC
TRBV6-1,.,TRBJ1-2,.,CASSGAQGLGYTF,TGTGCCAGCAGTGGGGCGCAGGGGCTTGGCTACACCTTC